The sequence of this TCR beta chain was determined in a study of post-analysis software for immune sequencing data. About the research overall: Relapsing-remitting, secondary progressive and progressive-relapsing multiple sclerosis courses were included. Study-wide results and caveats: Batch-mates among the samples co-clustered strongly by F measure. Relative to controls, patients had 4 or 5 TRBV segments at higher frequency, with TRBV5-6, TRBV5-1 and TRBV20-1 among these.

To note about this clonotype: Its antigen is not identified.

V lost 1 base and J 12 bases, leaving 10 bases between the germline ends. In germline, CDR1 is SGHTA, CDR2 FQGNSA. This CDR3 spans 12 amino acids. Included in the TCR beta cDNA libraries were unique molecular identifiers. Using its own MiXCR run on the PCR reads, TCRdb lists one record per CDR3 protein. The sample holds roughly 600,000 distinct CDR3 sequences, 44% seen once. The gene calls are TRBV7-2 and TRBJ2-1; no clear D. The source of this sequence is a girl aged 5 to 17 with multiple sclerosis. Source material: blood. The CDR3 spells CASSLVNGWQFF. Here the CDR3 DNA reads TGTGCCAGCAGCTTAGTTAACGGGTGGCAGTTCTTC.